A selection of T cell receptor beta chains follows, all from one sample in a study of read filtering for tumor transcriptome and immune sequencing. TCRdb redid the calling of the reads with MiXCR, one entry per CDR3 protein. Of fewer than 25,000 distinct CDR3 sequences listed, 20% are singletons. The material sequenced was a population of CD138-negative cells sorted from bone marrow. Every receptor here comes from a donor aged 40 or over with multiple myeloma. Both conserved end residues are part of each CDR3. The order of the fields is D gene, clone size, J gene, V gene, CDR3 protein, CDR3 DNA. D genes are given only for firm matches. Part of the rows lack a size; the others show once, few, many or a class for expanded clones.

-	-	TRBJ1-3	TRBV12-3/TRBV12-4	CASSPDRPLSGNTIYF	TGTGCCAGCAGTCCCGACAGGCCACTCTCTGGAAACACCATATATTTT
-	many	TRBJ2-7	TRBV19	CASSIRGRPYEQYF	TGTGCCAGTAGTATAAGAGGCAGACCCTACGAGCAGTACTTC
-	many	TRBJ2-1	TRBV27	CASSFPGAIEQFF	TGTGCCAGCAGTTTCCCGGGAGCGATTGAGCAGTTCTTC
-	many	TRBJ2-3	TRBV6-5	CASSYRGTSTDTQYF	TGTGCCAGCAGTTACCGCGGGACCAGCACAGATACGCAGTATTTT
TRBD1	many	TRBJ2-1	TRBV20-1	CSARDRTGRNEQFF	TGCAGTGCTAGAGATCGGACAGGAAGGAATGAGCAGTTCTTC
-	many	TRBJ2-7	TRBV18	CASSPTSRDEQYF	TGTGCCAGCTCACCCACCTCGAGGGACGAGCAGTACTTC
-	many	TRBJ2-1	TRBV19	CASRPGTFNERFF	TGTGCCAGTAGGCCCGGGACTTTCAATGAGCGGTTCTTC
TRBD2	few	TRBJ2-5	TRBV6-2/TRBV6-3	CASSYPLLAGRKTQYF	TGTGCCAGCAGCTACCCCCTTCTAGCGGGACGAAAGACCCAGTACTTC
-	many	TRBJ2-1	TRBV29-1	CSVVDSGIEQFF	TGCAGCGTTGTTGACAGCGGCATTGAGCAGTTCTTC
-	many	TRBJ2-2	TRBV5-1	CASSSDGGATGELFF	TGCGCCAGCAGCTCTGATGGGGGGGCAACCGGGGAGCTGTTTTTT
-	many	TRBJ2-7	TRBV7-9	CASSLGAGVGEQYF	TGTGCCAGCAGCTTAGGGGCAGGGGTCGGCGAGCAGTACTTC
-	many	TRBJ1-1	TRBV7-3	CASSLRSSRDTEAFF	TGTGCCAGCAGCTTAAGGTCTTCAAGGGACACTGAAGCTTTCTTT
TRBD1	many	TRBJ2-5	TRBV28	CASSPGTGGYAETQYF	TGTGCCAGCAGCCCAGGGACAGGGGGCTATGCGGAGACCCAGTACTTC
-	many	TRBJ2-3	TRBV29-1	CSVGPKPSTDTQYF	TGCAGCGTTGGGCCGAAACCTAGCACAGATACGCAGTATTTT
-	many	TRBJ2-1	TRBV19	CASRDWRYNEQFF	TGTGCCAGTAGGGACTGGCGCTACAATGAGCAGTTCTTC
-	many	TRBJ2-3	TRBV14	CASSQGLALSTDTQYF	TGTGCCAGCAGCCAAGGTCTAGCGCTAAGCACAGATACGCAGTATTTT
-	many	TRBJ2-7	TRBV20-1	CSNGGVAPGGPYEQYF	TGCAGCAACGGGGGAGTAGCGCCGGGCGGCCCCTACGAGCAGTACTTC
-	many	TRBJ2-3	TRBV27	CASSVPGKDTQYF	TGTGCCAGCAGCGTCCCAGGGAAAGATACGCAGTATTTT
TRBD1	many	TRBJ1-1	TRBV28	CASRLGQETTNTEAFF	TGTGCCAGCAGACTCGGACAGGAGACAACGAACACTGAAGCTTTCTTT
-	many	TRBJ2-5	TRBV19	CASSTGETQYF	TGTGCCAGTAGTACGGGAGAGACCCAGTACTTC
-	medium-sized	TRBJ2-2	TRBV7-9	CASSLYHGGSRTGELFF	TGTGCCAGCAGCTTATATCATGGAGGAAGTAGGACCGGGGAGCTGTTTTTT
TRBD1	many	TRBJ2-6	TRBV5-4	CASSRTGGFGANVLTF	TGTGCCAGCAGCCGCACAGGGGGCTTTGGGGCCAACGTCCTGACTTTC
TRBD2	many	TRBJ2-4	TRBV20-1	CSARGLAVLAKNIQYF	TGCAGTGCTAGAGGGCTAGCGGTTCTAGCCAAAAACATTCAGTACTTC
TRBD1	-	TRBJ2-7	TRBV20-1	CSAVDRGFAYEQYF	TGCAGTGCCGTCGACAGGGGGTTTGCCTACGAGCAGTACTTC
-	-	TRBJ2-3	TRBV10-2	CASMSLALTDTQYF	TGCGCCAGCATGTCACTAGCTTTGACAGATACGCAGTATTTT
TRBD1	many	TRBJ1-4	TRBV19	CASSWAGTGGEKLFF	TGTGCCAGTAGCTGGGCCGGGACAGGGGGTGAAAAACTGTTTTTT
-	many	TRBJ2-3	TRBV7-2	CASSLAPTSTDTQYF	TGTGCCAGCAGCCTAGCGCCAACTAGCACAGATACGCAGTATTTT
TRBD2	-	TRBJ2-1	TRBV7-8	CASSRTLAGGWPKGNEQFF	TGTGCCAGCAGCCGGACACTAGCGGGAGGTTGGCCAAAAGGCAATGAGCAGTTCTTC
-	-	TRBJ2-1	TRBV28	CAIGSSGRRGNNEQFF	TGTGCCATCGGGTCGAGTGGGAGGCGGGGTAACAATGAGCAGTTCTTC
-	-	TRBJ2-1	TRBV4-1	CASSQDSGLPSYNERFF	TGCGCCAGCAGCCAAGATAGCGGCCTTCCGTCCTACAATGAGCGGTTCTTC
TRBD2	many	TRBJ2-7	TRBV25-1	CASSASGSYEQYF	TGTGCCAGCAGTGCGAGCGGGAGCTACGAGCAGTACTTC
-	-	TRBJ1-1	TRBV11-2	CASSLVHGGTAEALF	TGTGCCAGCAGCTTAGTTCACGGGGGAACGGCTGAAGCTCTCTTT
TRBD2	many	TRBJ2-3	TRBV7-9	CASSSQRASGSGTQYF	TGTGCCAGCAGCTCCCAGCGGGCTAGCGGGAGTGGTACGCAGTATTTT
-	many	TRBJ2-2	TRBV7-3	CASSLTGEGTGELFF	TGTGCCAGCAGCTTGACAGGGGAGGGGACCGGGGAGCTGTTTTTT
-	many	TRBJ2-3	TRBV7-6	CASSLAQDTQYF	TGTGCCAGCAGCTTAGCGCAAGATACGCAGTATTTT
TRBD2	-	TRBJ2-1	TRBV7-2	CASSLAAGARSSYNEQFF	TGTGCCAGCAGCTTAGCAGCGGGAGCCCGGAGCTCCTACAATGAGCAGTTCTTC
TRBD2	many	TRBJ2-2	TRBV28	CATQRTSGIGDTGELFF	TGTGCCACCCAGAGGACTAGCGGGATAGGGGACACCGGGGAGCTGTTTTTT
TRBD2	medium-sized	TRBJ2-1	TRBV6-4	CASSDSSPSGSVEQFF	TGTGCCAGCAGTGACTCAAGTCCTAGCGGGAGCGTTGAGCAGTTCTTC
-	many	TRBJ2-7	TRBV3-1	CASSQGEKGVLYF	TGTGCCAGCAGCCAAGGAGAGAAGGGGGTGCTGTACTTC
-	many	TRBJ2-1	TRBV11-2	CASQRYNEQFF	TGTGCCAGCCAAAGGTACAATGAGCAGTTCTTC
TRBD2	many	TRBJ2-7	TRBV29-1	CSGRLAGMQYF	TGCAGCGGCCGACTAGCGGGAATGCAGTACTTC
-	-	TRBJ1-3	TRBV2	CASRGDTGNTIYF	TGTGCCAGCAGGGGAGACACTGGAAACACCATATATTTT
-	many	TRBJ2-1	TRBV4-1	CASSQVGARWYEQFF	TGCGCCAGCAGCCAAGTCGGGGCCAGGTGGTATGAGCAGTTCTTC
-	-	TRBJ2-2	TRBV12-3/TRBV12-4	CASSLQESTGELFF	TGTGCCAGCAGCCTACAGGAGAGCACCGGGGAGCTGTTTTTT
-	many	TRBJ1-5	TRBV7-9	CASSLTGSDQPQHF	TGTGCCAGCAGCTTGACAGGTTCTGATCAGCCCCAGCATTTT
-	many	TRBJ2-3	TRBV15	CATSRVRTGTDTQYF	TGTGCCACCAGCAGAGTGAGGACAGGCACAGATACGCAGTATTTT
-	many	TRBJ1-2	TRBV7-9	CASGKGAAGYTF	TGTGCCAGCGGGAAAGGGGCGGCTGGCTACACCTTC
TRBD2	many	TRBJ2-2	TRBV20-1	CSARMLAGGLGELFF	TGCAGTGCTAGAATGCTAGCGGGAGGCCTCGGGGAGCTGTTTTTT
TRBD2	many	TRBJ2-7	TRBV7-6	CASSLLGLADYEQYF	TGTGCCAGCAGCTTATTGGGACTAGCGGACTACGAGCAGTACTTC
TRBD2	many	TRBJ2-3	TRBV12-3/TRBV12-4	CASRRAGGPDTQYF	TGTGCCAGCAGAAGAGCGGGAGGACCAGATACGCAGTATTTT
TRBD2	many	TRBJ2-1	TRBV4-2	CASSKQVAGGPSYNEQFF	TGTGCCAGCAGTAAACAAGTAGCGGGAGGGCCTTCCTACAATGAGCAGTTCTTC
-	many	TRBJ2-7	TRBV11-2	CASTQGPAYEQYF	TGTGCCAGCACCCAAGGCCCCGCCTACGAGCAGTACTTC
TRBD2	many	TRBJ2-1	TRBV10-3	CAISRSAGNNEQFF	TGTGCCATCAGCCGATCAGCGGGAAACAATGAGCAGTTCTTC
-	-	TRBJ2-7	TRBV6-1	CASSEAGGSSYEQYF	TGTGCCAGCAGTGAAGCAGGAGGGTCCTCCTACGAGCAGTACTTC
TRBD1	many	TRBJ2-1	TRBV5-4	CASSWTGLDNEQFF	TGTGCCAGCAGCTGGACAGGGTTAGACAATGAGCAGTTCTTC